The rows below give T cell receptor beta chains drawn from one sample of a study of blood T cell repertoires in COVID-19. Here immunoSEQ multiplex PCR was the method, and the copy in TCRdb shows in-frame clones only, minus some. The table records some 460,000 clones, about 89% of them present only once. Material for sequencing was peripheral blood. Receptors originate from a woman in her thirties with acute or convalescent COVID-19. Each CDR3 is given with its conserved first and last residue. D genes are given only for firm matches. Some rows mark clone size as missing; the rest say once, few, many or name a class of expanded clone.

v_gene	j_gene	d_gene	len	abundance	CDR3nt	CDR3aa
TRBV5-4	TRBJ2-3	-	14	-	TGTGCCAGCAGCCTGAGAGACTTCACAGATACGCAGTATTTT	CASSLRDFTDTQYF
TRBV5-4	TRBJ1-1	-	13	-	TGTGCCAGCAGCTTGGGGCCGGGCACTGAAGCTTTCTTT	CASSLGPGTEAFF
TRBV7-3	TRBJ1-1	TRBD1	16	-	TGTGCCAGCAGCTCCCGAAGGACAGGGGTAGGGACTGAAGCTTTCTTT	CASSSRRTGVGTEAFF
TRBV25-1	TRBJ2-1	TRBD2	16	-	TGTGCCAGCGGAGATAGCGGGCCCAGCTCCTACAATGAGCAGTTCTTC	CASGDSGPSSYNEQFF
TRBV30	TRBJ1-1	-	13	-	TGTGCCTGGAGGATAACAGGTAACACTGAAGCTTTCTTT	CAWRITGNTEAFF
TRBV18	TRBJ2-5	-	13	-	TGTGCCAGCTCCCCTGGGGCCCAGGAGACCCAGTACTTC	CASSPGAQETQYF
TRBV11-2	TRBJ2-7	-	13	-	TGTGCCAGCAGCTTACAGGTCAGCTACGAGCAGTACTTC	CASSLQVSYEQYF
TRBV7-3	TRBJ2-7	-	16	-	TGTGCCAGCAGCTTAAGATATAAGACACATTACTACGAGCAGTACTTC	CASSLRYKTHYYEQYF
TRBV12-5	TRBJ1-1	TRBD1	14	-	TGTGCTAGTGGAACCGGGACAGGGAGGTCTGAAGCTTTCTTT	CASGTGTGRSEAFF
TRBV6-5	TRBJ2-5	TRBD2	15	-	TGTGCCAGCAGAGCTAGCGGGGGGGCACGGGAGACCCAGTACTTC	CASRASGGARETQYF
TRBV5-6	TRBJ1-2	-	13	-	TGTGCCAGCAGCCCTCGGGGTCACTATGGCTACACCTTC	CASSPRGHYGYTF
TRBV7-3	TRBJ2-7	TRBD2	14	-	TGTGCCAGCAGCCAGCGGGGGGGACCATCCGAGCAGTACTTC	CASSQRGGPSEQYF
TRBV5-1	TRBJ2-5	TRBD1	16	-	TGCGCCAGCAGCGGTTTGACAGGGGAGGCTATGGAGACCCAGTACTTC	CASSGLTGEAMETQYF
TRBV6-4	TRBJ1-1	-	17	-	TGTGCCAGCCCAAAAGGGTTACTATCGGGGATGGGGACTGAAGCTTTCTTT	CASPKGLLSGMGTEAFF
TRBV3-1/TRBV3-2	TRBJ2-6	-	15	-	TGTGCCAGCAGCCAAGACAGTTCTGGGGCCAACGTCCTGACTTTC	CASSQDSSGANVLTF
TRBV19	TRBJ2-1	-	13	-	TGTGCCAGTAGTATGGCTACAGGAAACGAGCAGTTCTTC	CASSMATGNEQFF
TRBV21-1	TRBJ2-2	-	20	-	TGTGCCAGCAGCACAAAGAAGAGGACAGATGGTTCCCCGTGGACCGGGGAGCTGTTTTTT	CASSTKKRTDGSPWTGELFF
TRBV7-9	TRBJ1-3	-	14	-	TGTGCCAGCAGCCGCGACAGTTTCGGAAACACCATATATTTT	CASSRDSFGNTIYF
TRBV7-3	TRBJ2-5	TRBD1	14	once	TGTGCCAGCAGCTTATCGGGACAGCAAGAGACCCAGTACTTC	CASSLSGQQETQYF
TRBV5-6	TRBJ1-5	-	13	-	TGTGCCAGCAGCTTGGGAGGCGAATGGCCCCAGCATTTT	CASSLGGEWPQHF
TRBV12-3/TRBV12-4	TRBJ2-7	TRBD1	12	-	TGTGCCAGCAGCCGAGGGACAGGCGAGCAGTACTTC	CASSRGTGEQYF
TRBV27	TRBJ2-3	TRBD2	15	-	TGTGCCAGCAGCCCGCTCGGCGGGGGGCCCTTCCCGCAGTATTTT	CASSPLGGGPFPQYF
TRBV5-1	TRBJ1-4	-	15	once	TGCGCCAGCAGCTTCGGGAGGGGAGATAATGAAAAACTGTTTTTT	CASSFGRGDNEKLFF
TRBV18	TRBJ2-3	TRBD2	16	-	TGTGCCAGCTCAGCTAAACTAGCGGGGATCACAGATACGCAGTATTTT	CASSAKLAGITDTQYF
TRBV7-2	TRBJ2-3	TRBD2	14	-	TGTGCCAGCAGCTTTTGGGGGGGTGGAGATACGCAGTATTTT	CASSFWGGGDTQYF
TRBV9	TRBJ2-7	-	14	-	TGTGCCAGCAGCGAGACAGCCGACCCCTACGAGCAGTACTTC	CASSETADPYEQYF
TRBV5-1	TRBJ1-1	TRBD1	15	-	TGCGCCAGCAGCAGGGGACAGGGCGGGGAGGCTGAAGCTTTCTTT	CASSRGQGGEAEAFF
TRBV3-1/TRBV3-2	TRBJ1-5	-	12	-	TGTGCCAGCAGCCAAGGAGGGCAGCCCCAGCATTTT	CASSQGGQPQHF
TRBV6-5	TRBJ2-3	-	15	-	TGTGCCAGCAGTTTCGCTCAGTACAGCACAGATACGCAGTATTTT	CASSFAQYSTDTQYF
TRBV27	TRBJ2-2	-	16	-	TGTGCCAGCAGTTTCTACGTGACGGGGTGGGCCGGGGAGCTGTTTTTT	CASSFYVTGWAGELFF
TRBV27	TRBJ1-2	TRBD1	14	-	TGTGCCAGCAGGACAGGGGGGAGGGACTATGGCTACACCTTC	CASRTGGRDYGYTF
TRBV30	TRBJ1-2	-	15	-	TGTGCCTGGAGTCTCCTTCCGGGCAGGGCGTACGGCTACACCTTC	CAWSLLPGRAYGYTF
TRBV12-3/TRBV12-4	TRBJ1-2	-	13	-	TGTGCCAGCAGGCAAAGTGGAGGCTATGGCTACACCTTC	CASRQSGGYGYTF
TRBV10-3	TRBJ1-4	-	14	-	TGTGCCATCAGCCGGGGGGGGGCTAATGAAAAACTGTTTTTT	CAISRGGANEKLFF
TRBV5-1	TRBJ1-1	TRBD1	15	-	TGCGCCAGCAGCTTAACACAGGGGATGGACACTGAAGCTTTCTTT	CASSLTQGMDTEAFF
TRBV7-3	TRBJ2-3	TRBD2	14	once	TGTGCCAGCAGCTTAACCCCGGGGGGAGATACGCAGTATTTT	CASSLTPGGDTQYF
TRBV4-1	TRBJ1-1	TRBD1	17	once	TGCGCCAGCAGCCAAGTAGACAGGGGGCGTCTGGGCACTGAAGCTTTCTTT	CASSQVDRGRLGTEAFF
TRBV3-1/TRBV3-2	TRBJ1-1	-	13	-	TGTGCCAGCAGCCGAGACTGGAACACTGAAGCTTTCTTT	CASSRDWNTEAFF
TRBV28	TRBJ2-5	-	14	-	TGTGCCAGCACTTGGGGGGGGGCCCGAGAGACCCAGTACTTC	CASTWGGARETQYF
TRBV6-5	TRBJ2-3	TRBD1	15	-	TGTGCCAGCAGGGACGGACAGGGGGCCACAGATACGCAGTATTTT	CASRDGQGATDTQYF
TRBV6-5	TRBJ1-5	TRBD1	13	once	TGTGCCAGCAGTAGGACAGGAGGACAGCCCCAGCATTTT	CASSRTGGQPQHF
TRBV5-1	TRBJ2-5	TRBD1	15	-	TGCGCCAGCAGCCCGGGGACAGGGAAGCAAGAGACCCAGTACTTC	CASSPGTGKQETQYF
TRBV7-2	TRBJ1-4	-	16	-	TGTGCCAGCAGCATCAAGGTTGCAGGGCCTAATGAAAAACTGTTTTTT	CASSIKVAGPNEKLFF
TRBV7-3	TRBJ2-2	-	15	-	TGTGCCAGCAGCTGGGGCGGACCAGGGACCGGGGAGCTGTTTTTT	CASSWGGPGTGELFF
TRBV5-1	TRBJ1-4	TRBD1	14	few	TGCGCCACCTCTCGGACAGGGAAAAATGAAAAACTGTTTTTT	CATSRTGKNEKLFF
TRBV30	TRBJ1-5	TRBD1	15	-	TGTGCCTGGACTACCCCGGGACAGGGGGATCAGCCCCAGCATTTT	CAWTTPGQGDQPQHF
TRBV11-2	TRBJ2-5	TRBD2	16	-	TGTGCCAGCAGCCGCCTGGGACTAGCCCTGGAAGAGACCCAGTACTTC	CASSRLGLALEETQYF
TRBV4-1	TRBJ2-7	TRBD2	18	-	TGCGCCAGCAGCCAAGGTGGCCGCGGGACTAGGAAGCCCTACGAGCAGTACTTC	CASSQGGRGTRKPYEQYF
TRBV9	TRBJ2-3	TRBD2	15	-	TGTGCCAGCAGCGCACGGGGGGGCGGGACAGATACGCAGTATTTT	CASSARGGGTDTQYF
TRBV5-4	TRBJ2-5	-	15	few	TGTGCCAGCAGCTCCCGGGACATGCAAGGAGAGACCCAGTACTTC	CASSSRDMQGETQYF